These T cell receptor beta chains were read from a single sample in a study of blood T cell repertoires in COVID-19. This table comes from immunoSEQ multiplex PCR, and its TCRdb copy is limited to in-frame clones, with some not included. This sample yields about 230,000 clones, of which around 80% are seen a single time; 27% belongs to the top ten. The material sequenced was peripheral blood. The receptors were gathered from a man aged 35-49 years with acute or convalescent COVID-19. CDR3s include the opening cysteine and the closing phenylalanine or tryptophan. Fields, in order: J gene, clone size, V gene, D gene, CDR3 length, CDR3 DNA, CDR3 protein. A D gene is named only where the DNA matches it firmly. Where a row states a size, it is once, few, many or the class of an expanded clone; other rows omit it.

j_gene: TRBJ2-7
abundance: -
v_gene: TRBV5-4
d_gene: TRBD2
len: 16
CDR3nt: TGTGCCAGCAGCTTGGGGGGGTGGGGACTAGCGGGCGAGCAGTACTTC
CDR3aa: CASSLGGWGLAGEQYF

j_gene: TRBJ2-1
abundance: -
v_gene: TRBV7-9
d_gene: TRBD2
len: 18
CDR3nt: TGTGCCAGCAGAGCCTTTTACACTAGCGGGAGGGCCGCGGTTGAGCAGTTCTTC
CDR3aa: CASRAFYTSGRAAVEQFF

j_gene: TRBJ1-1
abundance: -
v_gene: TRBV10-3
d_gene: TRBD1
len: 14
CDR3nt: TGTGCCATCAAAAGACAGGGAGGGAACACTGAAGCTTTCTTT
CDR3aa: CAIKRQGGNTEAFF

j_gene: TRBJ1-2
abundance: -
v_gene: TRBV4-3
d_gene: -
len: 17
CDR3nt: TGCGCCAGCAGCCAAGATAGATGGGGCGGAGCTAACTATGGCTACACCTTC
CDR3aa: CASSQDRWGGANYGYTF

j_gene: TRBJ2-7
abundance: once
v_gene: TRBV3-1/TRBV3-2
d_gene: -
len: 13
CDR3nt: TGTGCCAGCAGCCCGGGGTTCTCCTACGAGCAGTACTTC
CDR3aa: CASSPGFSYEQYF

j_gene: TRBJ1-5
abundance: -
v_gene: TRBV10-3
d_gene: -
len: 14
CDR3nt: TGTGCCATCAGGCCATCGGGGGGCAATCAGCCCCAGCATTTT
CDR3aa: CAIRPSGGNQPQHF

j_gene: TRBJ1-2
abundance: -
v_gene: TRBV12-3/TRBV12-4
d_gene: -
len: 12
CDR3nt: TGTGCCAGCAACCAGGGGAGGGACGGCTACACCTTC
CDR3aa: CASNQGRDGYTF

j_gene: TRBJ1-3
abundance: once
v_gene: TRBV10-3
d_gene: -
len: 14
CDR3nt: TGTGCCATCAGTGAGTCGGGAGCTGGAAACACCATATATTTT
CDR3aa: CAISESGAGNTIYF

j_gene: TRBJ2-3
abundance: once
v_gene: TRBV9
d_gene: -
len: 14
CDR3nt: TGTGCCAGCAATCCGGGGTTCAACACAGATACGCAGTATTTT
CDR3aa: CASNPGFNTDTQYF

j_gene: TRBJ2-7
abundance: few
v_gene: TRBV4-1
d_gene: -
len: 15
CDR3nt: TGCGCCAGCAGCCAAGAACCGAGGGGGATTGACGAGCAGTACTTC
CDR3aa: CASSQEPRGIDEQYF

j_gene: TRBJ2-1
abundance: -
v_gene: TRBV7-7
d_gene: TRBD2
len: 13
CDR3nt: TGTGCCAGCAGCCGTGTTTTAGCGGGAGAGCAGTTCTTC
CDR3aa: CASSRVLAGEQFF

j_gene: TRBJ1-2
abundance: -
v_gene: TRBV11-2
d_gene: -
len: 14
CDR3nt: TGTGCCAGCAGTCCAACCGGACAGAACTATGGCTACACCTTC
CDR3aa: CASSPTGQNYGYTF

j_gene: TRBJ2-5
abundance: -
v_gene: TRBV5-1
d_gene: -
len: 12
CDR3nt: TGCGCCAGCAGCTTGGCACAAGAGACCCAGTACTTC
CDR3aa: CASSLAQETQYF

j_gene: TRBJ1-5
abundance: -
v_gene: TRBV4-3
d_gene: -
len: 14
CDR3nt: TGCGCCAGCAGCCAAGGATCAGGTGGTCAGCCCCAGCATTTT
CDR3aa: CASSQGSGGQPQHF

j_gene: TRBJ2-3
abundance: -
v_gene: TRBV2
d_gene: -
len: 11
CDR3nt: TGTGCCAGCACAGTAACAGATACGCAGTATTTT
CDR3aa: CASTVTDTQYF

j_gene: TRBJ1-4
abundance: few
v_gene: TRBV30
d_gene: -
len: 16
CDR3nt: TGTGCCTGGAGTCCCCGGGACCGGGGCGGGACTGAAAAACTGTTTTTT
CDR3aa: CAWSPRDRGGTEKLFF

j_gene: TRBJ2-3
abundance: -
v_gene: TRBV3-1/TRBV3-2
d_gene: -
len: 14
CDR3nt: TGTGCCAGCAGCCGAGGCGAACTCACAGATACGCAGTATTTT
CDR3aa: CASSRGELTDTQYF

j_gene: TRBJ1-2
abundance: -
v_gene: TRBV6-6
d_gene: -
len: 10
CDR3nt: TGTGCCAGCAGAGGGGTTGGCTACACCTTC
CDR3aa: CASRGVGYTF

j_gene: TRBJ2-1
abundance: once
v_gene: TRBV5-1
d_gene: TRBD2
len: 15
CDR3nt: TGCGCCAGCAGCCAGACTAGCGGGAGAAATGGTGAGCAGTTCTTC
CDR3aa: CASSQTSGRNGEQFF

j_gene: TRBJ2-7
abundance: -
v_gene: TRBV11-3
d_gene: TRBD1
len: 13
CDR3nt: TGTGCCAGCAGCTCGGGACAGGGGGGCGAGCAGTACTTC
CDR3aa: CASSSGQGGEQYF